This T cell receptor (beta chain) was found in a study of T cell responses to AZD1222 COVID-19 vaccine. With respect to this clone: Its antigen is unidentified.

TCRdb's copy holds only in-frame clones and misses some; the assay was immunoSEQ multiplex PCR. Of about 84,000 clones in the sample, 70% to 90% were seen once. General study findings and limits: Sampling that yielded the repertoires occurred only after the peak T cell response.

The CDR3 has 10 residues. With 5 bases removed from V and 5 bases from J, the gap between germline ends came to 4 bases. The V gene's germline CDR1 is SQVTM and CDR2 ANQGSEA. This TCR came from an adult who received the AZD1222 COVID-19 vaccine. The V gene is TRBV29-1, the J gene TRBJ2-1; no firm D call. The sequencing here drew on peripheral blood, taken 28 days after the second AZD1222 dose. DNA of the CDR3: TGCAGCGTTAGCAACAATGAGCAGTTCTTC. Its protein product is CSVSNNEQFF.